These T cell receptor beta chains were read from a single sample in a study of control samples from healthy donors and cancer patients. The repertoire was sequenced with immunoSEQ multiplex PCR; TCRdb's copy has only in-frame clones and lacks some. The sample includes about 69,000 clones, roughly nine tenths of them seen just once. Input material: PBMCs. The receptor source for this set is a man aged 60 to 75 with colorectal cancer. Both conserved end residues are part of each CDR3. Each record gives: V gene, clone size, J gene, D gene, CDR3 protein, CDR3 DNA. The D gene is left open where the match is weak. The size entry is marked missing in some rows and otherwise reads once, few, many or a size class.

TRBV11-2,-,TRBJ1-1,-,CASSLFENTEAFF,TGTGCCAGCAGCTTATTTGAGAACACTGAAGCTTTCTTT
TRBV11-3,-,TRBJ2-5,TRBD1,CASSSGTGGREETQYF,TGTGCCAGCAGCTCCGGGACAGGGGGGCGAGAAGAGACCCAGTACTTC
TRBV14,-,TRBJ1-1,TRBD1,CASSLQGATEAFF,TGTGCCAGCAGCCTACAGGGGGCTACTGAAGCTTTCTTT
TRBV27,-,TRBJ1-2,TRBD1,CASSFARQGRNYGYTF,TGTGCCAGCAGTTTCGCCCGACAGGGCCGCAACTATGGCTACACCTTC
TRBV15,-,TRBJ2-5,-,CATSRDLGSSRETQYF,TGTGCCACCAGCAGAGATCTTGGTAGCTCCCGAGAGACCCAGTACTTC
TRBV5-4,-,TRBJ2-2,TRBD1,CASSLRQGNTGELFF,TGTGCCAGCAGCTTACGACAGGGGAACACCGGGGAGCTGTTTTTT
TRBV4-3,-,TRBJ2-7,TRBD1,CASSERGPPYEQYF,TGCGCCAGCAGCGAGAGGGGGCCGCCGTACGAGCAGTACTTC
TRBV28,few,TRBJ1-6,TRBD1,CASSLPGQAYSPLHF,TGTGCCAGCAGTTTACCCGGACAGGCTTATTCACCCCTCCACTTT
TRBV11-2,-,TRBJ1-2,-,CASTPEGGSGYTF,TGTGCCAGCACCCCTGAAGGGGGTTCAGGCTACACCTTC
TRBV7-6,-,TRBJ2-3,-,CASSLGLSTDTQYF,TGTGCCAGCAGCTTAGGCCTATCCACAGATACGCAGTATTTT
TRBV27,few,TRBJ2-7,TRBD2,CASSLFLGTRVYEQYF,TGTGCCAGCAGTTTATTTCTGGGGACTAGAGTCTACGAGCAGTACTTC
TRBV28,once,TRBJ1-5,TRBD1,CASSFRRTGGKIQPQHF,TGTGCCAGCAGTTTCCGCCGGACAGGGGGAAAAATTCAGCCCCAGCATTTT
TRBV11-2,-,TRBJ2-2,-,CASSRTNTGELFF,TGTGCCAGCAGCAGGACAAACACCGGGGAGCTGTTTTTT
TRBV5-4,-,TRBJ2-4,TRBD2,CASSLESGGANIQYF,TGTGCCAGCAGCTTGGAAAGCGGGGGGGCGAACATTCAGTACTTC
TRBV9,-,TRBJ2-5,-,CASSSLGGETQYF,TGTGCCAGCAGCTCGTTGGGTGGGGAGACCCAGTACTTC
TRBV27,-,TRBJ2-5,-,CASSLNRALETQYF,TGTGCCAGCAGTTTAAATCGGGCCTTGGAGACCCAGTACTTC
TRBV9,-,TRBJ1-2,TRBD1,CASSYGGQGYGYTF,TGTGCCAGCAGCTACGGGGGACAGGGATACGGCTACACCTTC
TRBV6-5,-,TRBJ2-3,-,CASSSYVGDTQYF,TGTGCCAGCAGTTCGTATGTCGGAGATACGCAGTATTTT
TRBV27,-,TRBJ2-2,-,CATLAKPLYDTGELFF,TGTGCCACCCTGGCTAAACCCCTATATGACACCGGGGAGCTGTTTTTT
TRBV7-8,-,TRBJ1-1,TRBD1,CASSPDRGNTEAFF,TGTGCCAGCAGCCCGGACAGGGGGAACACTGAAGCTTTCTTT
TRBV5-6,-,TRBJ2-5,TRBD2,CASSLERGGGQETQYF,TGTGCCAGCAGCTTGGAGCGGGGGGGCGGGCAAGAGACCCAGTACTTC
TRBV6-5,few,TRBJ1-2,TRBD1,CASSLGGSYTF,TGTGCCAGCAGTTTAGGGGGCTCCTACACCTTC